This T cell receptor beta chain was identified during a study of cytomegalovirus exposure and HLA in healthy donors. Whole-study results and caveats: In vitro assays verified that a few CMV-associated chains recognized CMV antigens specifically. The authors enumerated 164 TCR beta chains as linked to cytomegalovirus. Within the 120 or so validation repertoires, first-cohort TCR clusters tended to co-occur, according to a later analysis.

The V segment lost 1 base and the J segment 5 bases; nucleotides outside the gene matches: 6. CDR1 and CDR2 from the germline V gene are SQVTM and ANQGSEA. This CDR3 spans 16 amino acids. For this clone: Its target is unknown.

Profiled with immunoSEQ multiplex PCR; TCRdb holds only in-frame clones, not every one. The sample records 220,000 or so clones, about 93% being singletons. A roughly 120-subject validation cohort, separate from the 666-subject first cohort, supplied the donors. This sequence joins TRBV29-1 and TRBJ2-5; 14 bases are shared with TRBD2. This TCR was recovered from a woman aged 18 to 35 in good health and CMV-seronegative. Sequencing was performed on PBMCs. The CDR3 nucleotides read TGCAGCGTTGAAGTCGGACTAGCGGGAGGCCGGGAGACCCAGTACTTC. It translates to CSVEVGLAGGRETQYF.